This entry lists 20 T cell receptor beta chains sequenced from one sample in a study of early T cells in non-severe SARS-CoV-2 infection. TCRdb reprocessed the 5' RACE reads with MiXCR, giving one entry per CDR3 protein. The sample contains fewer than 100,000 distinct CDR3 sequences, 10% to 12% of which appear only once. The sample was whole blood. These receptors were obtained from an adult who was a healthcare worker with PCR-confirmed SARS-CoV-2 infection or an uninfected control (not recorded which).

The chain carries TRBV5-6 and TRBJ1-6; D gene uncertain. This CDR3 has 18 amino acids. V lost 0 bases to trimming and J lost 0 bases, with 13 bases between them. Germline V gene lookup returns CDR1 SGHDT and CDR2 YYEEEE. Written as DNA, the CDR3 is TGTGCCAGCAGCTTGGCGGACGGAGTCTTCTCCTATAATTCACCCCTCCACTTT. As protein: CASSLADGVFSYNSPLHF. Full variable domain (missing parts from reference TRBV5-6 and TRBJ1-6): DAGVTQSPTHLIKTRGQQVTLRCSPKSGHDTVSWYQQALGQGPQFIFQYYEEEERQRGNFPDRFSGHQFPNYSSELNVNALLLGDSALYLCASSLADGVFSYNSPLHFGNGTRLTVT.

This clonotype was observed at least ten times. V and J are TRBV10-3 and TRBJ2-4; weak D call: TRBD1 (6 bases). CDR3 size: 12 residues. V lost 0 bases and J lost 14, with 11 bases in between. Germline V gives CDR1 ENHRY, CDR2 SYGVKD. CDR3 loop: CAISESGDKEYF. For the CDR3, the DNA is TGTGCCATCAGTGAGTCGGGGGACAAGGAGTACTTC.

This clonotype was counted at least ten times. This chain connects TRBV20-1 to TRBJ1-1, with D tentatively TRBD1 (6 bases). Germline V gene sequence: CDR1 DFQATT, CDR2 SNEGSKA (reference sequence). V lost 3 bases to trimming and J lost 1 base, with 12 bases between them. This CDR3 has 14 amino acids. The CDR3 loop reads CSASSDRRNTEAFF. CDR3 nucleotide sequence: TGCAGTGCTAGTTCGGACAGAAGGAACACTGAAGCTTTCTTT.

The V gene is TRBV9, the J gene TRBJ1-1; a weak D match, TRBD1 (5 bases). The CDR3 loop spans 13 amino acids. V lost 0 bases and J lost 6, with 9 bases in between. The germline CDR1 and CDR2 sequences are SGDLS and YYNGEE. CDR3 protein: CASSVDLGAEAFF. Here the CDR3 DNA reads TGTGCCAGCAGCGTAGATTTAGGGGCTGAAGCTTTCTTT.

This clonotype was found a few times. The chain has TRBV19 and TRBJ1-5; D is ambiguous. This CDR3 has 14 amino acids. The germline V gene encodes CDR1 LNHDA and CDR2 SQIVND (reference sequence). V was cut by 7 bases and J by 4 bases, with 14 bases left in between. The CDR3 reads CASTPSYPNQPQHF. The CDR3 nucleotides are TGTGCCAGTACCCCCTCTTACCCTAATCAGCCCCAGCATTTT. Variable domain in full (rest from reference TRBV19 and TRBJ1-5): DGGITQSPKYLFRKEGQNVTLSCEQNLNHDAMYWYRQDPGQGLRLIYYSQIVNDFQKGDIAEGYSVSREKKESFPLTVTSAQKNPTAFYLCASTPSYPNQPQHFGDGTRLSIL.

In this sample, this clonotype turned up a few times. The chain recombines TRBV13 with TRBJ2-7; D might be TRBD1 or TRBD2, each matching 5 bases. The CDR3 is 17 amino acids. The germline V and J ends were trimmed by 4 bases and 0 bases, with 19 bases remaining between them. CDR1 and CDR2 from the germline V gene are PRHDT and FYEKMQ (reference sequence). The CDR3 region is CASSSSTGTPTSYEQYF. The CDR3, as DNA: TGTGCCAGCAGCTCGTCCACCGGGACCCCCACCTCCTACGAGCAGTACTTC. The full variable domain, completed using reference TRBV13 and TRBJ2-7, is AAGVIQSPRHLIKEKRETATLKCYPIPRHDTVYWYQQGPGQDPQFLISFYEKMQSDKGSIPDRFSAQQFSDYHSELNMSSLELGDSALYFCASSSSTGTPTSYEQYFGPGTRLTVT.

The table lists this clonotype with a few counts. This sequence joins TRBV12-3 or TRBV12-4 and TRBJ1-2; D is unresolved. The CDR3 is made up of 10 amino acids. Trimming stripped 6 bases from V and 5 bases from J, with 4 bases between. CDR3 loop: CASSKYGYTF. The CDR3 DNA follows: TGTGCCAGCAGCAAGTATGGCTACACCTTC.

This clonotype appeared many times. The chain has TRBV12-3 or TRBV12-4 and TRBJ1-5, with a weak D call TRBD1 (6 bases). The germline V and J ends were trimmed by 5 bases and 3 bases, with 11 bases remaining between them. The CDR3 loop spans 14 amino acids. This chain's CDR3 is CASSPDRPNQPQHF. The CDR3 DNA is TGTGCCAGCAGTCCCGACAGGCCCAATCAGCCCCAGCATTTT.

This clonotype was seen at least ten times. The chain carries TRBV7-2 and TRBJ2-7; 8 nucleotides match TRBD1. The ends lost 5 bases at V and 0 bases at J; junction bases unmatched: 3. Germline V gene sequence: CDR1 SGHTA, CDR2 FQGNSA. The length of the CDR3 is 14 residues. The CDR3 sequence: CASSPDRDSYEQYF. In nucleotides, the CDR3 is TGTGCCAGCAGCCCGGACAGGGACTCCTACGAGCAGTACTTC.

This rearrangement joins TRBV4-3 to TRBJ2-5; TRBD1 might be the D (5 bases). The germline V gene has CDR1 LGHNA and CDR2 YSLEER. The CDR3 contains 16 residues. V lost 0 bases to trimming and J lost 5 bases, with 16 bases between them. Written as DNA, the CDR3 is TGCGCCAGCAGCCAAGATACGGGCCAGGGATGGGAGACCCAGTACTTC. Translated, it gives CASSQDTGQGWETQYF.

V is TRBV7-2 and J is TRBJ2-7; 7 nucleotides agree with TRBD1. The CDR3 has 14 amino acids. Looked up from germline, CDR1 is SGHTA and CDR2 is FQGNSA. J lost 3 bases, V lost 5 bases, and 7 bases had no gene match. CDR3 loop: CASSPRTGFYEQYF. CDR3 DNA sequence: TGTGCCAGCAGCCCTCGGACAGGTTTCTACGAGCAGTACTTC.

There are many counts of this clonotype. CDR3 loop: CASSSVVSGETQYF. CDR3 coding DNA: TGTGCCAGCAGCTCCGTTGTAAGCGGGGAGACCCAGTACTTC. The chain carries TRBV3-1 and TRBJ2-5; tentative D call: TRBD2 (6 bases). This CDR3 has 14 residues. Trimming stripped 5 bases from V and 5 bases from J, with 15 bases between. Germline CDR1 LGHDT, CDR2 YNNKEL (reference sequence).

This clonotype was seen only a few times. This rearrangement joins TRBV4-3 to TRBJ2-1; no reliable D call. The CDR3 covers 14 residues. V gave up 2 bases and J gave up 3 bases, with 8 bases separating them. Germline CDR1 reads LGHNA; CDR2 reads YSLEER. CDR3 in DNA: TGCGCCAGCAGCCAATTACTCCACTACAATGAGCAGTTCTTC. Protein sequence: CASSQLLHYNEQFF.

This clonotype appeared many times. The V and J genes are TRBV6-1 and TRBJ1-1, with D hard to call. The CDR3 is made up of 11 amino acids. V shed 5 bases and J shed 4 bases, with 5 bases lying between them. CDR1 MNHNS and CDR2 SASEGT come from the germline V gene. CDR3 region: CASSLATEAFF. CDR3 in DNA: TGTGCCAGCAGTTTAGCCACTGAAGCTTTCTTT.

On this clonotype itself: The germline gene is not matched at one end of the junction; a read error may be the cause. V and J are TRBV29-1 and TRBJ1-2; a weak D match, TRBD1 (5 bases). Germline V gives CDR1 SQVTM, CDR2 ANQGSEA. The CDR3 has 12 amino acids. For the CDR3, the DNA is TGCAGCGCTGAAACAGGCCGAGGTGGCTACACCTTC. As protein: CSAETGRGGYTF.

This clonotype was seen a few times. This chain links TRBV21-1 with TRBJ2-7; the D call TRBD1 from the table was never checked on the DNA. TRBV21-1 is a known pseudogene. This CDR3 region has 15 residues. CDR3 DNA: TGTGCCAGCGCCGGGCCAGAGGCAGGGGGATACGAGCAGTACTTC. Residues: CASAGPEAGGYEQYF.

The chain joins TRBV3-1 to TRBJ1-2; weak D call: TRBD1 (5 bases). Germline V gene data show CDR1 as LGHDT and CDR2 as YNNKEL (reference sequence). The CDR3 is 13 residues long. V shed 8 bases and J shed 3 bases, with 13 bases lying between them. CDR3 residues: CASGTGPYYGYTF. The CDR3 bases are TGTGCCAGCGGGACCGGCCCCTACTATGGCTACACCTTC. Based on the CDR3 plus reference TRBV3-1 and TRBJ1-2, the full variable domain is DTAVSQTPKYLVTQMGNDKSIKCEQNLGHDTMYWYKQDSKKFLKIMFSYNNKELIINETVPNRFSPKSPDKAHLNLHINSLELGDSAVYFCASGTGPYYGYTFGSGTRLTVV.

The chain recombines TRBV7-3 with TRBJ2-1, with D possibly being TRBD1 (6 bases). The germline gives CDR1 SGHTA, CDR2 FQGTGA. V lost 4 bases and J lost 3, with 13 bases in between. This CDR3 comprises 15 residues. CDR3 DNA: TGTGCCAGCAGCTATGTGCCAGGGGTCTACAATGAGCAGTTCTTC. This gives the protein CASSYVPGVYNEQFF.

This clonotype was detected ten times or more. The chain links TRBV12-3 or TRBV12-4 to TRBJ1-5, with 8 bases that match TRBD1. V gave up 6 bases and J gave up 0 bases; unmatched junction bases: 4. This CDR3 spans 15 amino acids. DNA for the CDR3: TGTGCCAGCAGACCGACAGGGGTTAGCAATCAGCCCCAGCATTTT. It yields the protein CASRPTGVSNQPQHF.

The chain has TRBV5-6 and TRBJ1-1; D gene unclear. V was clipped by 1 base and J by 5 bases, with 9 bases between them. This CDR3 is 13 amino acids long. The germline gives CDR1 SGHDT, CDR2 YYEEEE. Here the CDR3 DNA reads TGTGCCAGCAGCTTGAAAAGGTTAACTGAAGCTTTCTTT. Translated: CASSLKRLTEAFF.